This is a list of T cell receptor beta chains from one sample in a study of blood T cell repertoires in COVID-19. TCRdb keeps only in-frame clones here, not all; method: immunoSEQ multiplex PCR. The repertoire holds 250,000 or so clones, with about 90% as singletons. The sequencing sample was made of peripheral blood. The source of these receptors is a woman in her fifties or sixties with COVID-19, enrolled during active disease. The CDR3 runs from the conserved cysteine through the conserved F or W. The D gene is left open where the match is weak. Some rows mark clone size as missing; the rest say once, few, many or name a class of expanded clone.

j_gene,abundance,v_gene,d_gene,CDR3nt,CDR3aa
TRBJ1-2,NA,TRBV3-1/TRBV3-2,NA,TGTGCCAGCAGCCAAGTTGGGGGGGCGAACTATGGCTACACCTTC,CASSQVGGANYGYTF
TRBJ1-2,NA,TRBV7-9,NA,TGTGCCAGCAGCCCGGCCGCAGGCTCGGCCTATGGCTACACCTTC,CASSPAAGSAYGYTF
TRBJ1-2,NA,TRBV5-4,TRBD1,TGTGCCAGCAGCTTGGACAGGGGGCAGATGTTAGGCTACACCTTC,CASSLDRGQMLGYTF
TRBJ1-5,once,TRBV27,NA,TGTGCCAGCAGTACAGGTTACAATCAGCCCCAGCATTTT,CASSTGYNQPQHF
TRBJ1-1,NA,TRBV19,NA,TGTGCCAGTAGTATAGTGAGGGACACTGAAGCTTTCTTT,CASSIVRDTEAFF
TRBJ2-1,NA,TRBV27,NA,TGTGCCAGCAGTTCCCTGACACGCCAGTCCTATTACAATGAGCAGTTCTTC,CASSSLTRQSYYNEQFF
TRBJ1-6,NA,TRBV6-5,TRBD1,TGTGCCAGCAGCGCGCAGGGGGCGCGAAATTCACCCCTCCACTTT,CASSAQGARNSPLHF
TRBJ1-5,NA,TRBV6-2/TRBV6-3,NA,TGTGCCAGCAGTTACATTTCGCCGGTTAGCAATCAGCCCCAGCATTTT,CASSYISPVSNQPQHF
TRBJ1-5,NA,TRBV19,TRBD1,TGTGCCAGTAGTAGTACAGGGGGCAATCAGCCCCAGCATTTT,CASSSTGGNQPQHF
TRBJ1-1,NA,TRBV11-3,NA,TGTGCCAGCAGCTTATTTCGCAACACTAAAGCTTTCTTT,CASSLFRNTKAFF
TRBJ1-2,NA,TRBV27,NA,TGTGCCAGCAGCCTGGAGCGGGCCGAAAGGTTCAACTATGGCTACACCTTC,CASSLERAERFNYGYTF
TRBJ2-5,NA,TRBV29-1,NA,TGCAGCGTGGGCAGGGGCCAAGAGACCCAGTACTTC,CSVGRGQETQYF
TRBJ1-1,once,TRBV7-3,NA,TGTGCCAGCAGCTCCCAGACAGCCACTGAAGCTTTCTTT,CASSSQTATEAFF
TRBJ1-1,NA,TRBV27,TRBD1,TGTGCCAGCAGGACAGGGGTAGTGGGGAACACTGAAGCTTTCTTT,CASRTGVVGNTEAFF